The rows below give T cell receptor beta chains drawn from one sample of a study of shared T cell receptors in the human thymus. Assay: immunoSEQ multiplex PCR; the TCRdb copy retains only in-frame clones and omits some. This table has about 380,000 clones, approximately 95% appearing once. Source material: thymocytes. Every receptor here comes from a human donor. Both conserved end residues are part of each CDR3.

J | V | CDR3
TRBJ2-7 | TRBV6-4 | CASSEQAGAGYEQYF
TRBJ1-1 | TRBV20-1 | CSARAGVEAFF
TRBJ1-5 | TRBV29-1 | CSVVTENTAHNQPQHF
TRBJ2-7 | TRBV7-9 | CASTIQDPYEQYF
TRBJ2-1 | TRBV12-5 | CASGLRGRGGSYNEQFF
TRBJ2-7 | TRBV7-2 | CASSLAAHPAEQYF
TRBJ2-3 | TRBV13 | CASSLGFPAGTDTQYF
TRBJ1-5 | TRBV18 | CASSPWGEGMGNQPQHF
TRBJ2-7 | TRBV28 | CASSPPPSGTHLLYEQYF
TRBJ2-7 | TRBV6-6 | CASSPPYYEQYF
TRBJ2-5 | TRBV21-1 | CASDMRELAGGPRGETQYF
TRBJ2-2 | TRBV7-8 | CASSLGLGELFF
TRBJ2-3 | TRBV9 | CASSVKREMGDTQYF
TRBJ1-1 | TRBV4-1 | CASSQAGTEAFF
TRBJ1-5 | TRBV30 | CAWSDRVEASQPQHF
TRBJ2-5 | TRBV5-1 | CASSLEAEETQYF
TRBJ1-2 | TRBV19 | CASSPRQGGNYGYTF
TRBJ2-2 | TRBV11-3 | CASSLDRLAGGKNTGELFF
TRBJ2-1 | TRBV28 | CASLYDGEQFF
TRBJ2-2 | TRBV9 | CASSDRDFYLNTGELFF
TRBJ2-1 | TRBV10-3 | CAISEFSGKGYNEQFF
TRBJ1-2 | TRBV7-9 | CASSLFDSYGYTF
TRBJ1-1 | TRBV14 | CASSQGERNTEAFF
TRBJ1-2 | TRBV7-9 | CASSLARDRGFSNYGYTF
TRBJ1-2 | TRBV9 | CASSPHEGGDYGYTF
TRBJ2-3 | TRBV5-1 | CASSLLQSTDTQYF
TRBJ1-1 | TRBV5-1 | CASSQKPGQGRGEAFF
TRBJ1-5 | TRBV28 | CASSRKAPTYPPSNQPQHF
TRBJ2-5 | TRBV7-2 | CASSLASGRIETQYF
TRBJ2-1 | TRBV28 | CASSLLGKSYNEQFF
TRBJ2-1 | TRBV30 | CAWSAPNGREQFF
TRBJ1-2 | TRBV7-8 | CASSLSRGHYGYTF
TRBJ1-1 | TRBV15 | CATSRFRTGDFEAFF
TRBJ2-7 | TRBV4-1 | CASSQDPLTSGSHEQYF
TRBJ2-7 | TRBV5-1 | CASSPQGSRAYEQYF
TRBJ2-1 | TRBV19 | CASSIDNEQFF
TRBJ2-7 | TRBV28 | CASSPRTGSTGEYF
TRBJ2-1 | TRBV6-4 | CASSVAAPCSIDEQFF
TRBJ1-1 | TRBV11-2 | CASSWTDIMNTEAFF
TRBJ1-2 | TRBV5-1 | CASSLGRRSGYTF
TRBJ2-7 | TRBV28 | CATQVGIPYEQYF
TRBJ2-1 | TRBV7-2 | CASSLGASVNEQFF
TRBJ2-7 | TRBV6-1 | CASREAVDDEQYF
TRBJ2-1 | TRBV7-3 | CASSLRGLQREAEQFF
TRBJ1-5 | TRBV5-6 | CASSRLMGNQPQHF
TRBJ2-7 | TRBV30 | CAWATGPDGGHEQYF
TRBJ1-5 | TRBV5-4 | CASRKGIDQPQHF
TRBJ1-5 | TRBV5-4 | CASSKDGHNQPQHF
TRBJ2-1 | TRBV7-8 | CASSLGRREGSYNEQFF
TRBJ2-1 | TRBV6-5 | CASSSTQWGNEQFF
TRBJ1-2 | TRBV5-1 | CASSLPSRGPVYGYTF
TRBJ2-6 | TRBV10-2 | CASSESTDSSGANVLTF
TRBJ2-3 | TRBV7-6 | CASSLEWRAPDTQYF